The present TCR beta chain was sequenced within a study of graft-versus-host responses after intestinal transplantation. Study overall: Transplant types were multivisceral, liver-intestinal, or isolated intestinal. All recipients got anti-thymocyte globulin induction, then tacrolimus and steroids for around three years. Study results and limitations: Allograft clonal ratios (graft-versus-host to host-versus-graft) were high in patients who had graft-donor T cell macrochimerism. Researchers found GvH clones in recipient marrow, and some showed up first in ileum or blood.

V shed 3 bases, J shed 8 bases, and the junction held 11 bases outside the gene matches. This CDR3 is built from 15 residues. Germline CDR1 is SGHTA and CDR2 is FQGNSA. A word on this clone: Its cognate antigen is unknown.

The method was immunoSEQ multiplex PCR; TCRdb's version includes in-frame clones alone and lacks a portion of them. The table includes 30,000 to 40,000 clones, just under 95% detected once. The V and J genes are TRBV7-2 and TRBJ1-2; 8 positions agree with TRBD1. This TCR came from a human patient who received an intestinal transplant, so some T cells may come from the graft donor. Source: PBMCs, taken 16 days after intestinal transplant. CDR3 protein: CASSFPGTGREGYTF. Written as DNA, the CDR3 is TGTGCCAGCAGCTTCCCCGGGACAGGTCGTGAAGGCTACACCTTC.